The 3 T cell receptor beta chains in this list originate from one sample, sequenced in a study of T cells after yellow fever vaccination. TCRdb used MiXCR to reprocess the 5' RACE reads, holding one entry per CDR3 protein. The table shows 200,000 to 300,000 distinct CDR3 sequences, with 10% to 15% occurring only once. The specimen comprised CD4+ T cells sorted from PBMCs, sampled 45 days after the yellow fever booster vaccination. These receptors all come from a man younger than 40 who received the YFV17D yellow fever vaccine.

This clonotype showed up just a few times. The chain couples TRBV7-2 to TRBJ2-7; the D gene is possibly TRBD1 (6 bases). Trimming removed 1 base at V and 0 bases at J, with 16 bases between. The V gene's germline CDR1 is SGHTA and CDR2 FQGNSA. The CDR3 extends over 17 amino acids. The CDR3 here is CASSLVGGGRSSYEQYF. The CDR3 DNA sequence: TGTGCCAGCAGCTTAGTGGGTGGGGGCCGAAGCTCCTACGAGCAGTACTTC.

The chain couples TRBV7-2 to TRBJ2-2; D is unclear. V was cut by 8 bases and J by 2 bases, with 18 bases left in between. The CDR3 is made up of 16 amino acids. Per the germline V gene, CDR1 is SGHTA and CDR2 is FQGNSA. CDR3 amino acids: CASATQIRTNTGELFF. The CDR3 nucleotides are TGTGCCAGCGCAACTCAAATTCGGACCAACACCGGGGAGCTGTTTTTT.

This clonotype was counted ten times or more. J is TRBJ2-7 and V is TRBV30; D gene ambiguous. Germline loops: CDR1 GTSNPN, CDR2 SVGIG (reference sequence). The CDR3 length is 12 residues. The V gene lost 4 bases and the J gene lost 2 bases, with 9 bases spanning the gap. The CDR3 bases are TGTGCCTGGAAGGGCAGTCCCTACGAGCAGTACTTC. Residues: CAWKGSPYEQYF.